This entry concerns a single T cell receptor (beta chain). Its specificity is unknown. Clones were sequenced by immunoSEQ multiplex PCR, and TCRdb holds only the in-frame ones, with some missing. Among about 64,000 clones listed, just over 90% were seen once. This sample is drawn from a study of PD-1 blockade in classical Hodgkin lymphoma. In the study overall: Every 2 weeks, patients got 3 mg/kg intravenous nivolumab.

With V trimmed by 5 bases and J by 2 bases, 14 bases remained unmatched. CDR1 is MGHRA and CDR2 is YSYEKL in the germline V gene. This CDR3 spans 17 amino acids. Broader study findings: The study found complete responders had baseline diversity similar to newly diagnosed patients. Baseline TCR diversity was reportedly lower in newly diagnosed patients than healthy donors. The CD4+ diversity rise by C4D1 was clearest in complete responders.

Time point specified: cycle 4 day 1 (C4D1), after 5 to 7 weeks of nivolumab. Autologous stem cell transplantation was followed by relapse in every patient, and brentuximab vedotin exposure varied. Sequencing used peripheral blood mononuclear cells (PBMCs), obtained before the fourth cycle of nivolumab. The genes are TRBV4-1 and TRBJ2-7, with 8 bases lining up with TRBD2. The TCR originated in a human donor with classical Hodgkin lymphoma. The CDR3 nucleotides are TGCGCCAGCAGCAAGGGACTAGGGGGTCTCCGGGCCTACGAGCAGTACTTC. Translating gives CASSKGLGGLRAYEQYF.